A single sample is the source of the 29 T cell receptor beta chains below, sequenced in a study of PD-1 blockade in classical Hodgkin lymphoma. Time point: cycle 4 day 1 (C4D1), after more than five weeks of nivolumab. Following autologous stem cell transplantation, relapse occurred in every patient, and exposure to brentuximab vedotin varied. The repertoire was sequenced with immunoSEQ multiplex PCR; TCRdb's copy has only in-frame clones and lacks some. The sample holds around 60,000 clones; around 90% are singletons and the top ten take around 8.1%. The source material was peripheral blood mononuclear cells (PBMCs), sampled before the fourth cycle of nivolumab. These receptors were collected from a human donor with classical Hodgkin lymphoma.

J is TRBJ2-3 and V is TRBV11-3; D remains ambiguous. The V end was cut by 3 bases, the J end by 2 bases, with 6 bases between. Germline V lookup: CDR1 SGHNT, CDR2 YENEEA. The CDR3 loop spans 13 amino acids. The CDR3 sequence: CASSLRTTDTQYF. The CDR3 DNA sequence: TGTGCCAGCAGCTTGAGGACCACAGATACGCAGTATTTT.

This clone occurred a few times. V and J are TRBV13 and TRBJ2-5; 10 bases align to TRBD2. The V segment lost 6 bases and the J segment 5 bases; nucleotides outside the gene matches: 6. The CDR3 consists of 14 residues. CDR1 PRHDT and CDR2 FYEKMQ come from the germline V gene (reference sequence). The CDR3 reads CASRASGGAETQYF. As DNA, the CDR3 is TGTGCCAGCAGAGCCAGCGGGGGGGCGGAGACCCAGTACTTC.

This chain joins TRBV7-9 and TRBJ1-5; D is undetermined. This CDR3 region has 16 residues. In germline, CDR1 is SEHNR, CDR2 FQNEAQ (reference sequence). Trimming left V 1 base short and J 4 bases short, with 14 bases between. The CDR3 DNA sequence: TGTGCCAGCAGCTTAGTTTTGGGCCAGCAAAATCAGCCCCAGCATTTT. Translation gives CASSLVLGQQNQPQHF.

This sequence joins TRBV5-1 and TRBJ1-4, with a tentative D call TRBD1 (5 bases). The V end lost 4 bases, the J end lost 3 bases, and 19 bases lay between the germline ends. The CDR3 contains 17 residues. Germline CDR1 and CDR2: SGHRS and YFSETQ. DNA for the CDR3: TGCGCCAGCAGCCGGGACGGAGACTTAGGAGCTAATGAAAAACTGTTTTTT. Translation gives CASSRDGDLGANEKLFF.

This clone was seen just once. The chain is built from TRBV6-5 and TRBJ1-2, with D maybe TRBD1 (6 bases). The germline V gene encodes CDR1 MNHEY and CDR2 SVGAGI. Trimming pared 2 bases from V and 7 bases from J, leaving 14 bases between. The CDR3 sequence is 14 residues long. The DNA of the CDR3 is TGTGCCAGCAGTTACCGGCAGGGGACTGGTGGCTACACCTTC. This encodes CASSYRQGTGGYTF.

The V call is TRBV7-9, the J call TRBJ2-7; 9 nucleotides align to TRBD2. With 1 base clipped from V and 1 base from J, the junction kept 5 bases outside the gene matches. CDR3 length: 16 residues. Germline values: CDR1 SEHNR, CDR2 FQNEAQ (reference sequence). The CDR3 spells CASSLVLRGGSYEQYF. The CDR3 coding sequence is TGTGCCAGCAGCTTAGTTTTGCGGGGGGGATCCTACGAGCAGTACTTC.

The rearrangement links TRBV6-5 to TRBJ1-1, with D perhaps TRBD1 (5 bases). The length of the CDR3 is 13 residues. Germline values: CDR1 MNHEY, CDR2 SVGAGI. V lost 6 bases and J lost 1, with 9 bases in between. This chain's CDR3 is CASSTRANTEAFF. The CDR3 nucleotides read TGTGCCAGCAGCACCAGGGCGAACACTGAAGCTTTCTTT.

The rearrangement uses TRBV6-5 and TRBJ1-2; TRBD1 agrees at 7 bases. The CDR3 length is 14 residues. Germline-derived CDR1 and CDR2 are MNHEY and SVGAGI. After removal of 6 bases from V and 2 bases from J, the junction contained 6 bases not matched to a gene. CDR3 residues: CASSLLQGNYGYTF. The CDR3 DNA is TGTGCCAGCAGCCTACTACAGGGGAACTATGGCTACACCTTC.

J is TRBJ1-1 and V is TRBV5-6, with unresolved D. CDR1 is SGHDT and CDR2 is YYEEEE in the germline V gene. V gave up 2 bases and J gave up 0 bases, with 8 bases separating them. The CDR3 contains 14 residues. The CDR3 nucleotides read TGTGCCAGCAGCTTTGGAAGTATGAACACTGAAGCTTTCTTT. Its protein is CASSFGSMNTEAFF.

The genes are TRBV5-1 and TRBJ1-2, with D possibly being TRBD1 (5 bases). Deletions cut 0 bases from V and 8 bases from J, with 14 bases between. The CDR3 covers 14 residues. Germline V CDR1 and CDR2: SGHRS, YFSETQ. CDR3 sequence: CASSLAEGEEGYTF. CDR3 coding DNA: TGCGCCAGCAGCTTGGCCGAAGGGGAAGAGGGCTACACCTTC.

This clone has only one observation. V and J are TRBV7-9 and TRBJ1-5; 8 positions match TRBD1. The V and J ends lost 4 bases and 7 bases, in that order; junction bases with no gene match: 3. The germline CDR1 and CDR2 sequences are SEHNR and FQNEAQ (reference sequence). This CDR3 comprises 13 residues. The CDR3 protein is CASSSGQGQPQHF. CDR3 coding DNA: TGTGCCAGCAGCTCCGGACAGGGCCAGCCCCAGCATTTT.

V gene TRBV28 combines with J gene TRBJ1-2; possibly TRBD1 for D (6 bases). The V end lost 6 bases, the J end lost 6 bases, and 20 bases lay between the germline ends. Germline assignment: CDR1 MDHEN and CDR2 SYDVKM. This CDR3 region has 15 residues. The CDR3 loop is CASRPTGFQDHGYTF. The CDR3 nucleotides are TGTGCCAGCAGGCCAACAGGGTTTCAGGACCATGGCTACACCTTC.

This chain connects TRBV5-1 to TRBJ1-1; TRBD1 aligns across 7 bases. V lost 4 bases, J lost 2 bases, and 8 bases stayed unmatched. The CDR3 sequence is 15 residues long. Germline V gene data show CDR1 as SGHRS and CDR2 as YFSETQ. The CDR3 here is CASSPPGTANTEAFF. CDR3 bases: TGCGCCAGCAGCCCCCCGGGGACAGCCAACACTGAAGCTTTCTTT.

The CDR3 region has the DNA TGTGCCAGCAGTTACTTCACAGGGGGATCGGCTGAAGCTTTCTTT. Translated: CASSYFTGGSAEAFF. V and J are TRBV6-5 and TRBJ1-1; 8 bases match TRBD1. This CDR3 has 15 amino acids. V shed 1 base, J shed 6 bases, and the junction held 7 bases outside the gene matches. Germline lookup yields CDR1 MNHEY and CDR2 SVGAGI.

V gene TRBV19 combines with J gene TRBJ1-1; 7 positions agree with TRBD1. The CDR3 extends over 16 amino acids. Germline V CDR1 and CDR2: LNHDA, SQIVND (reference sequence). The V segment lost 7 bases and the J segment 7 bases; nucleotides outside the gene matches: 18. The CDR3 region has the DNA TGTGCCAGTAAGAAAATCGGGACAGTAATTTCCCATGAAGCTTTCTTT. This sequence encodes CASKKIGTVISHEAFF.

The chain couples TRBV7-8 to TRBJ2-3; D may be TRBD2 (7 bases). The CDR3 covers 15 residues. Trimming stripped 6 bases from V and 2 bases from J, with 15 bases between. Germline-derived CDR1 and CDR2 are SGHVS and FQNEAQ. CDR3 DNA sequence: TGTGCCAGCAGTCTAGGAGGGGGGGACACAGATACGCAGTATTTT. Amino acid sequence: CASSLGGGDTDTQYF.

The gene calls are TRBV10-3 and TRBJ2-1; D ambiguous. CDR1 is ENHRY and CDR2 is SYGVKD in the germline V gene. This CDR3 region has 15 residues. The V and J ends lost 2 bases and 4 bases respectively, with 12 bases between them. CDR3 sequence: CAISEDTGAYNEQFF. The CDR3 nucleotides are TGTGCCATCAGTGAGGACACCGGCGCTTACAATGAGCAGTTCTTC.

CDR3 DNA: TGTGCCAGCAGCCCCTCGATCTTGAGGAGGGCAAGTCATCGGTCGGGCTACACCTTC. Residues: CASSPSILRRASHRSGYTF. The chain uses TRBV9 and TRBJ1-2, with D unclear. The V and J ends lost 4 bases and 8 bases respectively, with 33 bases between them. The CDR3 is 19 amino acids. Germline V lookup: CDR1 SGDLS, CDR2 YYNGEE.

The chain couples TRBV4-2 to TRBJ2-3; 10 bases match TRBD2. CDR1 LGHNA and CDR2 YNFKEQ come from the germline V gene. This CDR3 comprises 15 residues. Trimming cost V 4 bases and J 5 bases; bases outside gene matches: 6. CDR3 nucleotide sequence: TGTGCCAGCAGCCCATTAGCGGGGGGTGAAGATACGCAGTATTTT. Protein sequence: CASSPLAGGEDTQYF.

In its sample, this clone is medium-sized. V is TRBV7-9 and J is TRBJ1-2, with D possibly being TRBD1 (6 bases). There are 17 residues in the CDR3. Trimming took 2 bases from V and 0 from J, leaving 16 bases between them. The germline gives CDR1 SEHNR, CDR2 FQNEAQ (reference sequence). CDR3 nucleotide sequence: TGTGCCAGCAGCTTATGGCTGACAGGCCAAACTAACTATGGCTACACCTTC. Its protein is CASSLWLTGQTNYGYTF.

This clone was seen once. V and J are TRBV5-1 and TRBJ2-3; the D gene is possibly TRBD1 (6 bases). V lost 2 bases to trimming and J lost 1 base, with 11 bases between them. The CDR3 runs to 15 residues. Germline CDR1 SGHRS, CDR2 YFSETQ. The CDR3 is CASSFGRGGTDTQYF. The CDR3 region has the DNA TGCGCCAGCAGCTTTGGCAGGGGTGGCACAGATACGCAGTATTTT.

The CDR3 loop reads CASSPPGQNTGELFF. The CDR3 region has the DNA TGTGCCAGTAGCCCCCCGGGACAGAACACCGGGGAGCTGTTTTTT. J is TRBJ2-2 and V is TRBV19; a weak D match, TRBD1 (6 bases). Looked up from germline, CDR1 is LNHDA and CDR2 is SQIVND (reference sequence). There are 15 residues in the CDR3. Trimming removed 6 bases at V and 1 base at J, with 12 bases between.

The chain employs TRBV4-1 and TRBJ2-5; 7 positions match TRBD2. Losses at the gene ends were 4 bases for V and 4 bases for J; bases not matched to a gene: 6. Germline CDR1 and CDR2: MGHRA and YSYEKL. This CDR3 comprises 14 residues. CDR3 DNA sequence: TGCGCCAGCAGCCGACCGGGGAGGGGAGAGACCCAGTACTTC. Protein product: CASSRPGRGETQYF.

Worth noting for this clone: Other DNA sequences in this specimen translate into the identical CDR3. The V and J genes are TRBV5-1 and TRBJ1-1, with D hard to call. Germline CDR1 SGHRS, CDR2 YFSETQ. The CDR3 runs 13 residues. Trimming removed 0 bases from V and 1 base from J, with 4 bases in between. The CDR3 bases are TGCGCCAGCAGCTTGGTACCGAACACTGAAGCTTTCTTT. This sequence encodes CASSLVPNTEAFF.

CDR3: CASSEPSGSYNEQFF. The DNA for the CDR3 is TGCGCCAGCAGCGAACCTAGCGGATCCTACAATGAGCAGTTCTTC. The chain couples TRBV5-1 to TRBJ2-1, with 7 bases identical to TRBD2. The CDR3 has 15 residues. Germline V gene sequence: CDR1 SGHRS, CDR2 YFSETQ. J was trimmed by 1 base and V by 4 bases; bases with no gene match: 5.

The J gene is TRBJ1-2, the V gene TRBV7-8; TRBD1 matches 7 bases. Germline trimming cut 2 bases from V and 0 bases from J; bases unmatched to any gene: 15. The CDR3 totals 19 residues. CDR1 is SGHVS and CDR2 is FQNEAQ in the germline V gene. CDR3 residues: CASSLKNRGFELANYGYTF. The CDR3 DNA sequence: TGTGCCAGCAGCTTAAAGAACAGGGGCTTCGAGTTAGCTAACTATGGCTACACCTTC.

Notes on this clone: The sample holds other DNA sequences that translate to the same CDR3. The chain links TRBV5-1 to TRBJ2-1, with TRBD1 matching 9 bases. V trimming: 4 bases; J trimming: 2 bases; junction bases outside the gene matches: 4. The CDR3 length is 15 residues. Germline V lookup: CDR1 SGHRS, CDR2 YFSETQ. The CDR3: CASSLQGAAYNEQFF. Here the CDR3 DNA reads TGCGCCAGCAGCCTACAGGGGGCTGCCTACAATGAGCAGTTCTTC.

A single count supports this clone. The rearrangement links TRBV28 to TRBJ1-5; the D gene is possibly TRBD1 (6 bases). CDR1 is MDHEN and CDR2 is SYDVKM in the germline V gene. V gave up 7 bases and J gave up 6 bases, with 16 bases separating them. The CDR3 spans 14 residues. The CDR3 DNA is TGTGCCAGCACCTACCGGGCAGGGGTTCAGCCCCAGCATTTT. Amino acids: CASTYRAGVQPQHF.

V usage is TRBV6-5 and J usage is TRBJ2-1; 8 bases map to TRBD2. V lost 3 bases, J lost 10 bases, and 2 bases stayed unmatched. The CDR3 spans 12 residues. CDR1 is MNHEY and CDR2 is SVGAGI in the germline V gene. The CDR3 nucleotides read TGTGCCAGCAGTTATTTAGCGGGGGAGCAGTTCTTC. Its protein product is CASSYLAGEQFF.